The 10 T cell receptor beta chains below were found in one sample sequenced in a study of response to subunit inactivated influenza vaccine. TCRdb re-called the RT-PCR reads with MiXCR, one entry per CDR3 protein. The sample holds hundreds of thousands of distinct CDR3 sequences, roughly 12% seen once. The sample here was PBMCs from blood, taken on the day of vaccination. The receptor set was obtained from a middle-aged man who received an inactivated influenza vaccine.

V gene TRBV7-9 combines with J gene TRBJ2-4; TRBD1 matches at 11 bases. The V gene end was trimmed by 4 bases and the J gene end by 8 bases; junction bases not matched to a gene: 4. Germline V gene lookup returns CDR1 SEHNR and CDR2 FQNEAQ (reference sequence). This CDR3 region has 14 residues. The CDR3 is CASSSGQGVDIQYF. DNA of the CDR3: TGTGCCAGCAGCTCGGGACAGGGGGTCGACATTCAGTACTTC.

This rearrangement joins TRBV5-1 to TRBJ2-7; D is perhaps TRBD1 (6 bases). From germline, CDR1 is SGHRS and CDR2 YFSETQ. The CDR3 loop spans 15 amino acids. Trimming stripped 6 bases from V and 2 bases from J, with 18 bases between. CDR3 nucleotides: TGCGCCAGCAAAAAAGTGGGGACAACAGCCTACGAGCAGTACTTC. As protein: CASKKVGTTAYEQYF. Based on the CDR3 plus reference TRBV5-1 and TRBJ2-7, the full variable domain is KAGVTQTPRYLIKTRGQQVTLSCSPISGHRSVSWYQQTPGQGLQFLFEYFSETQRNKGNFPGRFSGRQFSNSRSEMNVSTLELGDSALYLCASKKVGTTAYEQYFGPGTRLTVT.

This clonotype has only a few counts. This rearrangement joins TRBV18 to TRBJ1-2, with TRBD1 matching over 8 bases. The V and J ends lost 3 bases and 14 bases, in that order; junction bases with no gene match: 8. This CDR3 has 12 amino acids. In germline, CDR1 is KGHSH, CDR2 LQKENI. Here the CDR3 reads CASSPRWDRYTF. The CDR3 DNA reads as TGTGCCAGCTCACCTCGATGGGACAGGTATACCTTC.

The CDR3 reads CAISGTGLDQPQHF. The CDR3 DNA sequence: TGTGCCATCTCCGGGACAGGGTTGGATCAGCCCCAGCATTTT. This chain uses TRBV10-3 with TRBJ1-5, with 9 positions matching TRBD1. From germline, CDR1 is ENHRY and CDR2 SYGVKD. The CDR3 is 14 amino acids. The V segment lost 8 bases and the J segment 5 bases; nucleotides outside the gene matches: 7.

This clonotype was seen a few times. V gene TRBV28 combines with J gene TRBJ1-6; D gene unclear. The germline gives CDR1 MDHEN, CDR2 SYDVKM. V lost 4 bases and J lost 11, with 9 bases in between. There are 12 residues in the CDR3. In nucleotides, the CDR3 is TGTGCCAGCAGTTCGTCCCGGACACCCCTCCACTTT. Translated, it gives CASSSSRTPLHF.

This clonotype has more than one count but fewer than ten. V gene TRBV10-2 combines with J gene TRBJ1-5; D possibly corresponds to TRBD1 (6 bases). The CDR3 contains 13 residues. V was clipped by 5 bases and J by 7 bases, with 12 bases between them. Germline-derived CDR1 and CDR2 are WSHSY and SAAADI. CDR3 amino acids: CASSPQGWQPQHF. DNA of the CDR3: TGCGCCAGCAGTCCACAGGGTTGGCAGCCCCAGCATTTT.

This clonotype was seen more than once but under ten times. The chain links TRBV11-2 to TRBJ1-1; D not resolved. Germline CDR1 reads SGHAT; CDR2 reads FQNNGV. This CDR3 region has 16 residues. V gave up 5 bases and J gave up 4 bases, with 20 bases separating them. The CDR3 sequence is CASSPQGWAGGTEAFF. The DNA of the CDR3 is TGTGCCAGCAGCCCCCAAGGATGGGCTGGCGGCACTGAAGCTTTCTTT.

In its sample, this clonotype was seen many times. The chain employs TRBV18 and TRBJ2-3; D is undetermined. Trimming pared 2 bases from V and 2 bases from J, leaving 5 bases between. Per the germline V gene, CDR1 is KGHSH and CDR2 is LQKENI. This CDR3 contains 13 residues. The CDR3: CASSPTLTDTQYF. The CDR3 DNA reads TGTGCCAGCTCACCAACCCTCACAGATACGCAGTATTTT.

This clonotype was recorded a few times. This chain links TRBV6-5 with TRBJ2-7; possibly TRBD1 for D (7 bases). Germline V lookup: CDR1 MNHEY, CDR2 SVGAGI. V was pared by 0 bases and J by 5 bases, with 11 bases between. The CDR3 extends over 14 amino acids. CDR3 residues: CASSYSEGANEQYF. The DNA of the CDR3 is TGTGCCAGCAGTTACTCGGAGGGGGCCAACGAGCAGTACTTC.

The J gene is TRBJ2-1, the V gene TRBV6-2 or TRBV6-3, with 7 bases identical to TRBD2. J lost 5 bases, V lost 2 bases, and 6 bases had no gene match. The germline V gene encodes CDR1 MNHEY and CDR2 SVGEGT. This CDR3 region has 15 residues. CDR3 region: CASSYSSGGNNEQFF. CDR3 DNA: TGTGCCAGCAGTTACAGCTCGGGAGGTAACAATGAGCAGTTCTTC.